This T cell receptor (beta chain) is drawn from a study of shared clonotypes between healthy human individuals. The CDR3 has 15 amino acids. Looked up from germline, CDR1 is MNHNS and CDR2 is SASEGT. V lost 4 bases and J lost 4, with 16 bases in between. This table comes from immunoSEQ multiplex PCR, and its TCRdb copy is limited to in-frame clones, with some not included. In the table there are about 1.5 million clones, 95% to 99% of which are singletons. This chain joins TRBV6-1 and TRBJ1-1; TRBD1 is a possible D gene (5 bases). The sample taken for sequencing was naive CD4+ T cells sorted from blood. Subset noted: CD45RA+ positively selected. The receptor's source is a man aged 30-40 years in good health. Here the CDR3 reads CASSVAGIEGTEAFF. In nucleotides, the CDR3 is TGTGCCAGCAGTGTGGCAGGGATAGAGGGCACTGAAGCTTTCTTT.